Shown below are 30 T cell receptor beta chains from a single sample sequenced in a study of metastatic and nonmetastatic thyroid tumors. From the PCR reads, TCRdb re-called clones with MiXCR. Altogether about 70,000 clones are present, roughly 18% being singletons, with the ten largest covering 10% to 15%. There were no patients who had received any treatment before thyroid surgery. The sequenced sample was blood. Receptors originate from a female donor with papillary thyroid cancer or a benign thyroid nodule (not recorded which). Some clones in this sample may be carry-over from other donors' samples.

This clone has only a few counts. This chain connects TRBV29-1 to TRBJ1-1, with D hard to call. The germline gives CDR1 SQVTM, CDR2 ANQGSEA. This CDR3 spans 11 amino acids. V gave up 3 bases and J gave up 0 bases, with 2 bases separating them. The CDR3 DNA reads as TGCAGCGTTGAGGTGAACACTGAAGCTTTCTTT. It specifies CSVEVNTEAFF.

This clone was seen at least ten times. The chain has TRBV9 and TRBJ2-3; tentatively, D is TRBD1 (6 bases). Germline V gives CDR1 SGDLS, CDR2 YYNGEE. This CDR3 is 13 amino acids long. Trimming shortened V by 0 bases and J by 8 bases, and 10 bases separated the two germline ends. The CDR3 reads CASSVDAGATQYF. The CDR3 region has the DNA TGTGCCAGCAGCGTAGATGCAGGGGCTACGCAGTATTTT.

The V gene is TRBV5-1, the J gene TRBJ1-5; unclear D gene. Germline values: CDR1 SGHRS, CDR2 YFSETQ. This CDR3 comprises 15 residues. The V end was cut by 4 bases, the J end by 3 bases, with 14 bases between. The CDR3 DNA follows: TGCGCCAGCAGCCCTGGTGGCGGGCCCAATCAGCCCCAGCATTTT. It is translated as CASSPGGGPNQPQHF. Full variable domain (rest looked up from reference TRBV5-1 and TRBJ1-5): KAGVTQTPRYLIKTRGQQVTLSCSPISGHRSVSWYQQTPGQGLQFLFEYFSETQRNKGNFPGRFSGRQFSNSRSEMNVSTLELGDSALYLCASSPGGGPNQPQHFGDGTRLSIL.

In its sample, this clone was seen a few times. The CDR3 loop is CASSLAGNSYEQYF. CDR3 in DNA: TGCGCCAGCAGCTTGGCCGGCAACTCCTACGAGCAGTACTTC. V is TRBV5-1 and J is TRBJ2-7; D unclear. This CDR3 comprises 14 residues. V was cut by 0 bases and J by 0 bases, with 7 bases left in between. CDR1 is SGHRS, CDR2 YFSETQ, per germline. The full variable domain, rest sourced from reference TRBV5-1 and TRBJ2-7, is KAGVTQTPRYLIKTRGQQVTLSCSPISGHRSVSWYQQTPGQGLQFLFEYFSETQRNKGNFPGRFSGRQFSNSRSEMNVSTLELGDSALYLCASSLAGNSYEQYFGPGTRLTVT.

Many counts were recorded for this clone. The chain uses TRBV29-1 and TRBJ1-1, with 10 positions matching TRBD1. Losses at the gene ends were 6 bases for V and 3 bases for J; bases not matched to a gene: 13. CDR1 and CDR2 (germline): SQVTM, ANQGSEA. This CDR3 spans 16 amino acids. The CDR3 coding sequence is TGCAGCGTACGAGTCGGGACAGGGGCCCGGGACACTGAAGCTTTCTTT. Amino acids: CSVRVGTGARDTEAFF.

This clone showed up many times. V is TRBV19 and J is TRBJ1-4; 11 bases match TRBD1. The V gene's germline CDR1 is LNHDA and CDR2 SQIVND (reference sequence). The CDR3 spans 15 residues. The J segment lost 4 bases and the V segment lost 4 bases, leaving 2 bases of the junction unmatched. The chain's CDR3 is CASSRTGGLNEKLFF. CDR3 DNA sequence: TGTGCCAGTAGTAGGACAGGGGGCCTTAATGAAAAACTGTTTTTT.

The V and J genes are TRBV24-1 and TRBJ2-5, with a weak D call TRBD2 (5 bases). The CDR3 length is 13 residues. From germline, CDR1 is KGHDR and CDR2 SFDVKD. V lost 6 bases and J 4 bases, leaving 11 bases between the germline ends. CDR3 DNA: TGTGCCACCAGTCACCCGGGGAGAGAGACCCAGTACTTC. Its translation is CATSHPGRETQYF.

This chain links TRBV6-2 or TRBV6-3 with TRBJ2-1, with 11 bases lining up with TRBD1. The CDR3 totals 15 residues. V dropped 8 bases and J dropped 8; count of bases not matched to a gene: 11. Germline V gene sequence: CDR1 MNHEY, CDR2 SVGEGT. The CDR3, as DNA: TGTGCCAGCGCCGGACAGGGGGCCCCTATCGATGAGCAGTTCTTC. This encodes CASAGQGAPIDEQFF.

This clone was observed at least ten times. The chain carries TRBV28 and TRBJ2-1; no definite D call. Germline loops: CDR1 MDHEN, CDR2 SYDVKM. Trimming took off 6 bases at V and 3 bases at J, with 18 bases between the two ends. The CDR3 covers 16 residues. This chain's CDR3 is CASSPIGVENYNEQFF. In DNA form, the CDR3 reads TGTGCCAGCAGCCCAATTGGGGTCGAGAACTACAATGAGCAGTTCTTC.

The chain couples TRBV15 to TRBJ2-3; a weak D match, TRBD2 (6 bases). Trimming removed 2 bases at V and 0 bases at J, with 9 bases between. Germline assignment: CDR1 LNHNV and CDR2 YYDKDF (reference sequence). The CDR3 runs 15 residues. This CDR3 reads CATSRILASTDTQYF. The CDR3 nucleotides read TGTGCCACCAGCAGAATACTAGCTAGCACAGATACGCAGTATTTT. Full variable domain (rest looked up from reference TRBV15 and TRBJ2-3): DAMVIQNPRYQVTQFGKPVTLSCSQTLNHNVMYWYQQKSSQAPKLLFHYYDKDFNNEADTPDNFQSRRPNTSFCFLDIRSPGLGDTAMYLCATSRILASTDTQYFGPGTRLTVL.

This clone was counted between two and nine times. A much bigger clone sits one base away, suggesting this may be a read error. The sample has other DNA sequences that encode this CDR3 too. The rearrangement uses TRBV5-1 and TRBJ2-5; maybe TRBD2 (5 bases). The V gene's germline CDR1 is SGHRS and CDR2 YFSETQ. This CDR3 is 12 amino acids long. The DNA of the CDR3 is TGCGCCAGCTCGGCTGCCGGGGAGACACAGTACTTC. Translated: CASSAAGETQYF.

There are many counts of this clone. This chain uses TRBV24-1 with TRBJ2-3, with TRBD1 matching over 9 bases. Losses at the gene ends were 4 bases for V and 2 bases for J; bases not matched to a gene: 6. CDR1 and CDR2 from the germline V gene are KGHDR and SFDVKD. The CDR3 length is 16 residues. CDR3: CATSEWGQGFTDTQYF. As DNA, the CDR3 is TGTGCCACCAGTGAATGGGGACAGGGCTTCACAGATACGCAGTATTTT.

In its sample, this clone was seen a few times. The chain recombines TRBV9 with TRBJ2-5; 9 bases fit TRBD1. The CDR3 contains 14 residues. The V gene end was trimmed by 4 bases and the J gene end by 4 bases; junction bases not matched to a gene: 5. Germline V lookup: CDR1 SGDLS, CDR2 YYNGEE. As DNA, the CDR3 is TGTGCCAGCAGCTTTACAGGGGGCGCAGAGACCCAGTACTTC. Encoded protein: CASSFTGGAETQYF.

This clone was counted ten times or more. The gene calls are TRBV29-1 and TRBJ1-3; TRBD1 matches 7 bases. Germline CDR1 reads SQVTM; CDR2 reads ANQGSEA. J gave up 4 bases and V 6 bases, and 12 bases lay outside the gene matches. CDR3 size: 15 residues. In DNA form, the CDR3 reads TGCAGCGTAAAAGCCGGGACAGCCACCGGAAACACCATATATTTT. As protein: CSVKAGTATGNTIYF.

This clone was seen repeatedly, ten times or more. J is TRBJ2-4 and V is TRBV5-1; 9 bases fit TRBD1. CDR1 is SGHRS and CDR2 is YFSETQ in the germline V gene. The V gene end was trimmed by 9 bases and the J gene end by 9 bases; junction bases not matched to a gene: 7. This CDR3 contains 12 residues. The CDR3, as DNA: TGCGCCAAAGGGGACAGGGAAGGCATTCAGTACTTC. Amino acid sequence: CAKGDREGIQYF.

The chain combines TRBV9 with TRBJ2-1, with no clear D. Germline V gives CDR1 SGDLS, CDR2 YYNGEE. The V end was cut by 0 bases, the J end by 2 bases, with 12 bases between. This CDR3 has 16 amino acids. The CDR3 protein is CASSVAVGLAYNEQFF. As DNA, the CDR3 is TGTGCCAGCAGCGTAGCAGTAGGGCTAGCCTACAATGAGCAGTTCTTC. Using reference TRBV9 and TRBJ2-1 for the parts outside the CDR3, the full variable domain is DSGVTQTPKHLITATGQRVTLRCSPRSGDLSVYWYQQSLDQGLQFLIQYYNGEERAKGNILERFSAQQFPDLHSELNLSSLELGDSALYFCASSVAVGLAYNEQFFGPGTRLTVL.

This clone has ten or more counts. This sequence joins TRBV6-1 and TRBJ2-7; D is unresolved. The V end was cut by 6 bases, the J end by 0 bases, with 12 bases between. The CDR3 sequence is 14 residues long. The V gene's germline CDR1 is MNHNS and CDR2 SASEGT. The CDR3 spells CASRATLTSYEQYF. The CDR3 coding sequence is TGTGCCAGCAGGGCGACACTAACCTCCTACGAGCAGTACTTC.

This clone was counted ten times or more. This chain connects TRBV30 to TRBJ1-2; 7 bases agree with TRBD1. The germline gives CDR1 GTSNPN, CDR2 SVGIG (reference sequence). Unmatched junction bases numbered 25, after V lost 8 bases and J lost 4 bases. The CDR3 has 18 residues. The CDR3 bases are TGTGCCCGCCGACAGCAGGTCAAGGGGGCAAAGGATTTCTATGGCTACACCTTC. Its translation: CARRQQVKGAKDFYGYTF. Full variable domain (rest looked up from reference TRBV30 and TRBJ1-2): SQTIHQWPATLVQPVGSPLSLECTVEGTSNPNLYWYRQAAGRGLQLLFYSVGIGQISSEVPQNLSASRPQDRQFILSSKKLLLSDSGFYLCARRQQVKGAKDFYGYTFGSGTRLTVV.

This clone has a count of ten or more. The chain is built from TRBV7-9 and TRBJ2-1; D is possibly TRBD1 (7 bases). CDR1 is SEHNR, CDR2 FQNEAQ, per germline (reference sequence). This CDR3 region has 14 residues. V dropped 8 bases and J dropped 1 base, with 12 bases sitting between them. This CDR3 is CASSPGGSYNEQFF. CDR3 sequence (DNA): TGTGCCAGCTCCCCAGGGGGGTCCTACAATGAGCAGTTCTTC.

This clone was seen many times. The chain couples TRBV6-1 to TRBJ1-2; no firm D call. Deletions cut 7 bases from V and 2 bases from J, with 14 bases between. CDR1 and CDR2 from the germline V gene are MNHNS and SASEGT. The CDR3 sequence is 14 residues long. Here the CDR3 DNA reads TGTGCCAGCACCTCCCCTGGCGTGAACTATGGCTACACCTTC. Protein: CASTSPGVNYGYTF.

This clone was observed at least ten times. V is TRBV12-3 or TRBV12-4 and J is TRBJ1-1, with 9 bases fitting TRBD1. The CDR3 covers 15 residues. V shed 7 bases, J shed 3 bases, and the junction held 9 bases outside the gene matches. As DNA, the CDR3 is TGTGCCAGCACCCTCGGGACAGGGTGGGACACTGAAGCTTTCTTT. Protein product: CASTLGTGWDTEAFF.

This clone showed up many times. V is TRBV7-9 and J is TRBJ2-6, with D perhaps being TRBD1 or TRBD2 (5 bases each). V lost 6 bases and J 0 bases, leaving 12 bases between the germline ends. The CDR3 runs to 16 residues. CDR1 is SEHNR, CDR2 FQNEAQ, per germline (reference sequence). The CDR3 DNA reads TGTGCCAGCAGAGTAGGGGACGGCTCTGGGGCCAACGTCCTGACTTTC. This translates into CASRVGDGSGANVLTF.

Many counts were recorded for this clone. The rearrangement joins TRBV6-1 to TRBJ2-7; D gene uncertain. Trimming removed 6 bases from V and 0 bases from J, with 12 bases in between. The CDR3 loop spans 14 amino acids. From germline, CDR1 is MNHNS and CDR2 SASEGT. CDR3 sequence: CASRSVRSSYEQYF. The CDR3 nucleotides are TGTGCCAGCAGAAGCGTACGGAGCTCCTACGAGCAGTACTTC.

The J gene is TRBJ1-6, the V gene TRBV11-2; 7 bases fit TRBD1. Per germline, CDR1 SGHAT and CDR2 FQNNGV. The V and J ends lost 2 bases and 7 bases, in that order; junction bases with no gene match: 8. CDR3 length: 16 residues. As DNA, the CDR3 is TGTGCCAGCAGCTTAACCGCGGACAGGACAAATTCACCCCTCCACTTT. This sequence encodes CASSLTADRTNSPLHF.

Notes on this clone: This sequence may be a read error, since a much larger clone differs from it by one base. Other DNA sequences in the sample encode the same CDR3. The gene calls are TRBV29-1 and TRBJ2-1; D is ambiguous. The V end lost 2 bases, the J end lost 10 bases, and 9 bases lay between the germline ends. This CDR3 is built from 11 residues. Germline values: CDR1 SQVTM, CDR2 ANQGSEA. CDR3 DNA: TGCAGCGTTGAATCTACATCCGAGCAGTTCTTC. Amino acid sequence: CSVESTSEQFF.

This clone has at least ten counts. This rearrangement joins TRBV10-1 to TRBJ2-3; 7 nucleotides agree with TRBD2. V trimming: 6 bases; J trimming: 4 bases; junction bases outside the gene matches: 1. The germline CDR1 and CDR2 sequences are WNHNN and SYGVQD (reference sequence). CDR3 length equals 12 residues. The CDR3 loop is CASRGGADTQYF. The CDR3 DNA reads TGCGCCAGCAGGGGGGGGGCAGATACGCAGTATTTT.

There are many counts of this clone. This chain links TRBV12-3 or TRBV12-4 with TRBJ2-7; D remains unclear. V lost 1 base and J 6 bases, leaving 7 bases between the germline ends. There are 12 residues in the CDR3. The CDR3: CASSLGPSEQYF. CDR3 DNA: TGTGCCAGCAGTTTAGGACCCTCCGAGCAGTACTTC.

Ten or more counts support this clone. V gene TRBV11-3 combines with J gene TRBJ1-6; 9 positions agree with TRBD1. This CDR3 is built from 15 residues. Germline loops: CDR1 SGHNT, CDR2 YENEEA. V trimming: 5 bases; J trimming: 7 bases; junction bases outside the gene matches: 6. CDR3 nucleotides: TGTGCCAGCAGCCCACGGGACAGGGCAAATTCACCCCTCCACTTT. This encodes CASSPRDRANSPLHF. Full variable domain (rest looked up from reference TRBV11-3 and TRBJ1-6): EAGVVQSPRYKIIEKKQPVAFWCNPISGHNTLYWYLQNLGQGPELLIRYENEEAVDDSQLPKDRFSAERLKGVDSTLKIQPAELGDSAVYLCASSPRDRANSPLHFGNGTRLTVT.

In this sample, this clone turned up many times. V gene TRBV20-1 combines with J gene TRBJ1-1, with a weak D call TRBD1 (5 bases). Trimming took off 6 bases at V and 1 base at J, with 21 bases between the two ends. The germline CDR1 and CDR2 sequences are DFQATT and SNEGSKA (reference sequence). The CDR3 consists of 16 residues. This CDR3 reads CSAQNYRGTWNTEAFF. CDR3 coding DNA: TGCAGTGCACAAAACTACCGGGGGACGTGGAACACTGAAGCTTTCTTT.

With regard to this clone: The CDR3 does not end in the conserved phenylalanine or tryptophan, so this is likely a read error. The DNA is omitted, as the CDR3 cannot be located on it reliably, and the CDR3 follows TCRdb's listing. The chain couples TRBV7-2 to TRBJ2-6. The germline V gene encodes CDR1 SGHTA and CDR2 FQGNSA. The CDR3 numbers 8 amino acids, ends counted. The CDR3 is CASSLLAK.